This T cell receptor (beta chain) was retrieved from a study of T cell repertoires in cytomegalovirus infection. Study-level information: Indicated by public TCR beta signatures were CMV infection and matching HLA type. Study-level findings and limits: There were HLA-C-restricted CMV-specific TCR beta clonotypes dominating the ex vivo response. Cumulative frequency of public TCR beta families picked out carriers of CMV plus the relevant HLA.

This CDR3 has 15 residues. CDR1 is SGHNT and CDR2 is YYREEE in the germline V gene (reference sequence). Trimming cost V 4 bases and J 2 bases; bases outside gene matches: 6. In regard to this clonotype: Its antigen is undetermined.

TCRdb re-analysed the reads in MiXCR, keeping a single row per CDR3 protein. The table shows about 360,000 distinct CDR3 sequences, with 18% occurring only once. The sequence derives from a human donor in good health (CMV status not recorded). Some clones in this sample may be carry-over from other donors' samples. The chain is built from TRBV5-4 and TRBJ2-1; 7 bases align to TRBD1. Sequenced input: PBMCs. This CDR3 reads CASSAKDRPYNEQFF. DNA of the CDR3: TGTGCCAGCAGCGCAAAGGACAGGCCCTACAATGAGCAGTTCTTC.